A selection of T cell receptor beta chains follows, all from one sample in a study of T cell repertoires in cytomegalovirus infection. What these receptors recognize is not known. MiXCR was run by TCRdb on the reads, yielding one entry per CDR3 protein. The sample has around 750,000 distinct CDR3 sequences; 32% are singletons. The sample was cultured CD8+ T cells from PBMCs, taken from culture after CMV antigen stimulation. The receptors shown here come from a human donor in good health (CMV status not recorded). Some clones in this sample may be carry-over from other donors' samples. Both conserved end residues are part of each CDR3. Each record gives: CDR3 length, V gene, clone size, J gene, D gene, CDR3 protein, CDR3 DNA. D genes are given only for firm matches. Part of the rows lack a size; the others show once, few, many or a class for expanded clones.

13	TRBV20-1	NA	TRBJ2-1	TRBD2	CSARTTSRNEQFF	TGCAGTGCTAGGACGACTAGCAGGAATGAGCAGTTCTTC
16	TRBV7-4	few	TRBJ2-3	TRBD2	CASSLDRLAGADTQYF	TGTGCCAGCAGCTTAGATCGACTAGCGGGGGCAGATACGCAGTATTTT
16	TRBV6-5	NA	TRBJ1-6	NA	CVSTDGGRALNSPLHF	TGTGTCAGCACCGATGGGGGGAGGGCCCTAAATTCACCCCTCCACTTT
15	TRBV4-3	NA	TRBJ1-2	NA	CASSQETMIAYGYTF	TGCGCCAGCAGCCAAGAGACGATGATAGCTTATGGCTACACCTTC
13	TRBV6-1	few	TRBJ1-3	NA	CASTPLSGNTIYF	TGTGCCAGCACTCCCCTGTCTGGAAACACCATATATTTT
15	TRBV27	many	TRBJ2-5	NA	CASTSRRQGLETQYF	TGTGCCAGCACTTCCCGGAGGCAGGGGTTGGAGACCCAGTACTTC
15	TRBV9	few	TRBJ1-1	NA	CASSVDPGMNTEAFF	TGTGCCAGCAGCGTAGATCCGGGAATGAACACTGAAGCTTTCTTT
15	TRBV7-8	many	TRBJ1-1	NA	CASSYPRRTNTEAFF	TGTGCCAGCAGCTACCCTCGAAGGACGAACACTGAAGCTTTCTTT
14	TRBV7-2	few	TRBJ2-7	TRBD1	CASSFTTGQDEQYF	TGTGCCAGCAGCTTCACGACAGGGCAAGACGAGCAGTACTTC
15	TRBV7-7	few	TRBJ2-1	TRBD2	CASSQTSGGLDEQFF	TGTGCTAGCAGCCAAACGAGCGGGGGGCTCGATGAGCAGTTCTTC
16	TRBV6-2/TRBV6-3	few	TRBJ2-7	TRBD2	CASSYSASGIPYEQYF	TGTGCCAGCAGTTACTCAGCTAGCGGGATCCCCTACGAGCAGTACTTC
14	TRBV7-2	many	TRBJ1-4	TRBD1	CASSALTGQGELFF	TGTGCCAGCAGCGCTCTTACCGGACAGGGAGAACTGTTTTTT
17	TRBV18	NA	TRBJ1-5	NA	CASSPGEDLYSNQPQHF	TGTGCCAGCTCACCAGGGGAGGACCTTTATAGCAATCAGCCCCAGCATTTT
16	TRBV24-1	few	TRBJ2-1	TRBD1	CATSNPDRTNYNEQFF	TGTGCCACCAGTAACCCGGACAGGACGAACTACAATGAGCAGTTCTTC
14	TRBV7-6	NA	TRBJ1-2	NA	CASRQRGVNPGYTF	TGTGCCAGCAGACAAAGGGGGGTAAATCCTGGCTACACCTTC
18	TRBV7-2	many	TRBJ1-2	TRBD1	CASSLTAGQGKRNYGYTF	TGTGCCAGCAGCTTAACTGCGGGACAGGGGAAGCGAAACTATGGCTACACCTTC
16	TRBV4-1	NA	TRBJ2-5	NA	CASSQNQGFFWETQYF	TGCGCCAGCAGCCAAAATCAGGGGTTCTTTTGGGAGACCCAGTACTTC
14	TRBV7-2	NA	TRBJ1-2	NA	CASSLDGAPLGYTF	TGTGCCAGCAGCTTAGACGGGGCTCCACTGGGCTACACCTTC
11	TRBV11-2	NA	TRBJ1-3	NA	CVSRSGNTIYF	TGTGTCAGCAGGTCAGGGAACACCATATATTTT
15	TRBV19	NA	TRBJ2-1	TRBD2	CASSIGGGTFDEQFF	TGTGCCAGTAGTATAGGCGGGGGGACGTTCGATGAGCAGTTCTTC
18	TRBV11-2	few	TRBJ2-1	NA	CASSLVLRAPSSYNEQFF	NA
16	TRBV7-9	few	TRBJ2-4	TRBD2	CASSPREGLLSDIQYF	TGTGCCAGCAGCCCTCGGGAGGGGTTACTTAGTGACATTCAGTACTTC
14	TRBV14	few	TRBJ2-7	NA	CASSLRNLGREQYF	TGTGCCAGCAGCCTAAGAAACCTGGGACGCGAGCAGTACTTC
12	TRBV6-5	NA	TRBJ2-1	NA	CASSYEGSEQFF	TGTGCCAGCAGTTACGAGGGGTCTGAGCAGTTCTTC
11	TRBV18	many	TRBJ2-5	NA	CASSPQETQYF	TGTGCCAGTAGTCCCCAAGAGACCCAGTACTTC
15	TRBV3-1	NA	TRBJ1-1	TRBD1	CASSQEWTGGTEAFF	TGTGCCAGCAGCCAAGAATGGACAGGGGGTACTGAAGCTTTCTTT
15	TRBV20-1	NA	TRBJ2-6	NA	CSAGGHDSGANVLTF	TGCAGTGCTGGAGGTCATGACTCTGGGGCCAACGTCCTGACTTTC
15	TRBV7-3	NA	TRBJ1-1	NA	CASSPGGAMNTEAFF	TGTGCCAGCAGCCCCGGGGGCGCGATGAACACTGAAGCTTTCTTT
15	TRBV7-9	few	TRBJ1-1	TRBD1	CASSSQGAARTEAFF	TGTGCCAGCAGTTCACAGGGGGCGGCAAGGACTGAAGCTTTCTTT
14	TRBV12-3/TRBV12-4	NA	TRBJ1-5	TRBD1	CASSRTGVTQPQHF	TGTGCCAGCAGTCGGACAGGGGTGACTCAGCCCCAGCATTTT
14	TRBV4-3	NA	TRBJ2-6	NA	CASSQPVGANVLTF	TGCGCCAGCAGCCAACCAGTCGGGGCCAACGTCCTGACTTTC
13	TRBV12-3/TRBV12-4	NA	TRBJ2-1	NA	CASSPPSSNEQFF	TGTGCCAGCAGTCCACCTAGTTCCAATGAGCAGTTCTTC
15	TRBV7-2	NA	TRBJ2-1	NA	CASSGQSSPYNEQFF	TGTGCCAGCAGTGGACAGTCCTCCCCTTACAATGAGCAGTTCTTC
13	TRBV6-6	few	TRBJ2-2	NA	CASSYPRKGELFF	TGTGCCAGCAGTTACCCCCGGAAGGGCGAGCTGTTTTTT
12	TRBV7-2	many	TRBJ2-2	NA	CASSFLTGELFF	TGTGCCAGCAGCTTCCTCACCGGGGAGCTGTTTTTT
17	TRBV14	few	TRBJ2-3	TRBD2	CASSQGLAGRYTDTQYF	TGTGCCAGCAGCCAAGGACTAGCGGGGAGATATACAGATACGCAGTATTTT
14	TRBV12-3/TRBV12-4	NA	TRBJ2-7	NA	CASSETVPPYEQYF	TGTGCCAGCAGCGAGACAGTTCCTCCCTACGAGCAGTACTTC
16	TRBV7-3	NA	TRBJ1-2	TRBD1	CASSSTTDRVFDGYTF	TGTGCCAGCAGCTCAACGACCGACAGGGTGTTTGATGGCTACACCTTC
15	TRBV9	few	TRBJ1-2	TRBD1	CASTTGTGGLNGYTF	TGTGCCAGCACAACCGGGACAGGGGGCTTGAATGGCTACACCTTC
15	TRBV7-9	many	TRBJ1-5	NA	CASSLDGASNQPQHF	TGTGCCAGCAGCTTAGACGGGGCAAGCAATCAGCCCCAGCATTTT
17	TRBV7-2	many	TRBJ2-3	NA	CASSLEETGGDTDTQYF	TGTGCCAGCAGCTTAGAAGAAACAGGGGGGGACACAGATACGCAGTATTTT
17	TRBV12-3/TRBV12-4	few	TRBJ2-1	NA	CASSWGGPGDPYNEQFF	TGTGCCAGCAGTTGGGGGGGCCCAGGGGACCCCTACAATGAGCAGTTCTTC
11	TRBV12-5	many	TRBJ1-1	NA	CASASNTEAFF	TGTGCTAGTGCCAGCAACACTGAAGCTTTCTTT